Described below is a single T cell receptor (beta chain) sequence and its context. The data belong to a study of blood T cell repertoires in COVID-19. Looking at the study overall: T cells, B-cell-depleted T cells, or PBMCs supplied cDNA or gDNA.

The authors' processing: Amplification with reference gene primers provided the estimates of nucleated cell counts. Sequencing was performed with immunoSEQ multiplex PCR; in TCRdb, only in-frame clones are kept and a portion is missing. V, J and clone size were drawn from that table, and D and trimming were deduced from the DNA. The table lists 350,000 to 450,000 clones, over 75% of them singletons, with 0.95% to 1.2% in the top ten. Germline lookup yields CDR1 SGHTA and CDR2 FQGNSA. This CDR3 is built from 19 residues. V gave up 1 base and J gave up 0 bases, with 19 bases separating them. Participants were aged about 18 to 100 years, lived in around 25 US areas, and enrolled virtually. Symptom resolution, clearance, or two negative PCRs marked donors in Cohort 3 as recovered.

The rearrangement uses TRBV7-2 and TRBJ1-5, with D uncertain. The sequencing sample was made of PBMCs or T cells enriched from blood (not recorded which). This sequence originates from a man aged 25-45 years who had recovered from COVID-19. CDR3 in amino acids: CASSLGVRAGLNSNQPQHF. The CDR3 nucleotides are TGTGCCAGCAGCTTAGGAGTCCGGGCCGGACTAAATAGCAATCAGCCCCAGCATTTT.